The 21 T cell receptor beta chains below all came from one sample that was sequenced in a study of tumor and adjacent non-tumor tissue in lung cancer. The template was RNA from unsorted bulk tissue. TCRbeta libraries were built with three rounds of nested PCR, modified from ARM-PCR. TCRdb redid the calling of the multiplex PCR reads with MiXCR, one entry per CDR3 protein. The sample consists of about 120,000 distinct CDR3 sequences, 84% of them appearing once. The sample comprised lung tumor tissue. The receptors stem from a man between 65 and 85 years old with non-small cell lung cancer.

On this clonotype itself: This may be a read error: a much more frequent sequence differs by one nucleotide. The chain carries TRBV11-2 and TRBJ2-7, with D possibly being TRBD2 (5 bases). Germline V gives CDR1 SGHAT, CDR2 FQNNGV. The CDR3 is made up of 14 amino acids. CDR3 in amino acids: CTSRPLRGYYEQYF. The DNA for the CDR3 is TGTACCAGCAGACCTTTAAGAGGGTACTACGAGCAGTACTTC.

This chain links TRBV28 with TRBJ1-4; D remains unclear. Germline V gene sequence: CDR1 MDHEN, CDR2 SYDVKM. Between the trimmed V and J ends, which lost 9 bases and 1 base, there was a span of 15 bases. The CDR3 is made up of 15 amino acids. The CDR3 region has the DNA TGTGCCAGTAGTCTCTGGTCCCTAACTAATGAAAAACTGTTTTTT. Translated, it gives CASSLWSLTNEKLFF. Full variable domain (remainder filled in from reference TRBV28 and TRBJ1-4): DVKVTQSSRYLVKRTGEKVFLECVQDMDHENMFWYRQDPGLGLRLIYFSYDVKMKEKGDIPEGYSVSREKKERFSLILESASTNQTSMYLCASSLWSLTNEKLFFGSGTQLSVL.

The chain uses TRBV20-1 and TRBJ2-3, with a tentative D call TRBD1 (6 bases). The germline V gene has CDR1 DFQATT and CDR2 SNEGSKA (reference sequence). The CDR3 is made up of 16 amino acids. V was pared by 8 bases and J by 2 bases, with 23 bases between. This chain's CDR3 is CSLETGPGAYTDTQYF. The CDR3, as DNA: TGCAGTCTTGAGACCGGGCCAGGGGCTTACACAGATACGCAGTATTTT.

On this clonotype itself: A much larger clone lies a single base off, so this may be a read error. J is TRBJ2-5 and V is TRBV20-1, with 7 nucleotides matching TRBD2. V lost 3 bases, J lost 2 bases, and 9 bases stayed unmatched. This CDR3 is 15 amino acids long. Looked up from germline, CDR1 is DFQATT and CDR2 is SNEGSKA (reference sequence). CDR3 bases: TGCAGTGCTAGGGAGACTAGCAGGGCGCAAGAGACCCAGTACTTC. Protein product: CSARETSRAQETQYF.

On this clonotype itself: At one of its ends the junction is not consistent with the germline gene, which may arise from a read error. CDR3 loop: CASNLVTGNTYEEYF. CDR3 nucleotides: TGTGCCAGCAACTTAGTGACAGGGAATACCTACGAGGAGTACTTC. The chain links TRBV11-3 to TRBJ2-7; 7 bases match TRBD1. The germline gives CDR1 SGHNT, CDR2 YENEEA. The CDR3 is 15 residues long.

Details on this clonotype: A much larger clone differs from this one at a single base, so this may be a read error. The chain joins TRBV7-2 to TRBJ2-3; 8 bases fit TRBD2. From germline, CDR1 is SGHTA and CDR2 FQGNSA. The length of the CDR3 is 14 residues. The CDR3 DNA follows: TGTGCCAACAGCTTATACGGGGGGGTAGATACGCAGTATTTT. It yields the protein CANSLYGGVDTQYF.

With respect to this clonotype: One end of the junction varies from germline; a read error may be responsible. This sequence joins TRBV11-2 and TRBJ2-3; D is uncertain. The CDR3 runs 13 residues. CDR1 and CDR2 from the germline V gene are SGHAT and FQNNGV. This CDR3 reads CATSGRSTDTLYF. In DNA form, the CDR3 reads TGCGCCACGTCTGGTCGGAGCACAGATACGCTGTATTTC.

With regard to this clonotype: One end of the junction does not line up with germline, which may come from a read error. The chain employs TRBV6-5 and TRBJ1-2; tentative D call: TRBD1 (6 bases). The CDR3 sequence is 14 residues long. Germline loops: CDR1 MNHEY, CDR2 SVGAGI. Here the CDR3 DNA reads TGTGCCTGCAGTTACCTGGGGGCGGACTATGGCTACACCTTC. Its protein product is CACSYLGADYGYTF.

As for this clonotype: The CDR3 ends on some other residue instead of the conserved phenylalanine or tryptophan, so this is likely a read error. It is unclear where the CDR3 begins or ends on the DNA, so no DNA is shown, and the CDR3 is as TCRdb lists it. The chain uses TRBV29-1 and TRBJ1-2. Germline CDR1 and CDR2: SQVTM and ANQGSEA. The CDR3 spans 11 amino acids, including both terminal residues. The CDR3 sequence is CSVADGYGYIS.

The chain has TRBV6-5 and TRBJ1-2; TRBD1 matches at 8 bases. Germline V gives CDR1 MNHEY, CDR2 SVGAGI. The CDR3 totals 16 residues. The ends lost 9 bases at V and 8 bases at J; junction bases unmatched: 20. CDR3 sequence: CASNWMRNGTGGGYTF. CDR3 coding DNA: TGTGCCAGTAATTGGATGCGGAACGGGACAGGTGGAGGCTACACCTTC.

CDR3 sequence: CASSIFDWDEQYF. CDR3 in DNA: TGTGCCAGCAGCATCTTTGACTGGGACGAGCAGTACTTC. The V gene is TRBV5-8, the J gene TRBJ2-7; D is ambiguous. Trimming cost V 4 bases and J 5 bases, with 13 bases left between them. The CDR3 length is 13 residues. Germline CDR1 reads SGHTS; CDR2 reads YDEGEE.

To note about this clonotype: An end of the junction differs from the germline gene, which may be a read error. This sequence joins TRBV12-3 or TRBV12-4 and TRBJ2-2, with D perhaps given as TRBD1 or TRBD2 (5 bases each). The CDR3 runs to 16 residues. Written as DNA, the CDR3 is TGTGCTAGCAGTTTCCCAGGGACGACGAACATCGGGGAGCTGTTTTTT. This encodes CASSFPGTTNIGELFF.

This clonotype has a count of ten or more. The chain employs TRBV28 and TRBJ2-2, with 12 nucleotides matching TRBD2. This CDR3 is 14 amino acids long. J was trimmed by 7 bases and V by 5 bases; bases with no gene match: 2. Germline assignment: CDR1 MDHEN and CDR2 SYDVKM. CDR3 sequence reads: CASSPSGRVGELFF. The CDR3 bases are TGTGCCAGCAGTCCTAGCGGGAGGGTCGGGGAGCTGTTTTTT.

Points on this clonotype: A read error may produce the germline difference seen at one junction end. This sequence joins TRBV4-1 and TRBJ2-3, with D tentatively TRBD2 (6 bases). This CDR3 comprises 16 residues. CDR1 and CDR2 (germline): MGHRA, YSYEKL. The CDR3 is CASSQDRGRPSDTRCF. CDR3 nucleotide sequence: TGCGCGAGCAGCCAAGATCGGGGGAGACCCTCGGATACGCGGTGTTTT.

Concerning this clonotype itself: Its ends do not fully match the called genes, so a read error is possible. The genes are TRBV11-2 and TRBJ2-5, with 7 bases aligning to TRBD2. Germline CDR1 SGHAT, CDR2 FQNNGV. The CDR3 length is 13 residues. The CDR3 spells CAGRLDPRLAPYF. For the CDR3, the DNA is TGTGCCGGCAGGTTAGATCCCAGACTAGCTCCGTACTTC.

The sample holds a few counts of this clonotype. The junction does not match germline at one end; this may be a read error. The J gene is TRBJ2-3, the V gene TRBV12-3 or TRBV12-4, with D tentatively TRBD2 (7 bases). CDR3 length equals 15 residues. The CDR3 spells CVSSLRDGGPDTQYF. DNA of the CDR3: TGTGTCAGCAGTTTGAGGGACGGGGGGCCAGATACGCAGTATTTT.

As regards this clonotype: One end of the junction is discordant with germline, which a read error may explain. The rearrangement links TRBV13 to TRBJ2-7; TRBD2 might be the D (6 bases). The CDR3 runs 13 residues. Germline CDR1 and CDR2: PRHDT and FYEKMQ (reference sequence). CDR3 DNA: TGTGCCAACAGCTCAACCACGGGGGTCGAGCAGTGCTTC. Residues: CANSSTTGVEQCF.

About this clonotype: At one end, the junction sequence differs from germline, possibly due to a read error. V usage is TRBV6-6 and J usage is TRBJ2-1, with no clear D. There are 11 residues in the CDR3. Looked up from germline, CDR1 is MNHNY and CDR2 is SVGAGI (reference sequence). Here the CDR3 reads CTSSLLNEHFF. CDR3 DNA: TGTACCAGCAGCCTACTCAATGAGCATTTCTTC.

This sequence joins TRBV7-8 and TRBJ2-5; D may be TRBD2 (5 bases). Trimming took 0 bases from V and 5 from J, leaving 19 bases between them. Germline loops: CDR1 SGHVS, CDR2 FQNEAQ. The length of the CDR3 is 17 residues. CDR3 DNA: TGTGCCAGCAGCTTAGCGTCGAGCGGAACTGGGAAGGAGACCCAGTACTTC. Translation gives CASSLASSGTGKETQYF.

Points on this clonotype: One junction end does not reproduce the germline sequence, and a read error may be involved. This sequence joins TRBV6-6 and TRBJ2-2, with D possibly matching TRBD2 (5 bases). CDR1 MNHNY and CDR2 SVGAGI come from the germline V gene (reference sequence). The length of the CDR3 is 13 residues. CDR3: CGLRSPNTGELFF. The CDR3 bases are TGTGGTTTGAGAAGCCCAAACACCGGGGAGCTCTTTTTT.

The genes are TRBV5-1 and TRBJ2-7; 11 bases line up with TRBD1. The germline gives CDR1 SGHRS, CDR2 YFSETQ. The CDR3 totals 14 residues. The chain's CDR3 is CRSSLGQGAYEQYF. DNA of the CDR3: TGCCGCAGCAGCTTGGGACAGGGGGCCTACGAGCAGTACTTC. Combining the CDR3 with reference TRBV5-1 and TRBJ2-7 gives the whole variable domain KAGVTQTPRYLIKTRGQQVTLSCSPISGHRSVSWYQQTPGQGLQFLFEYFSETQRNKGNFPGRFSGRQFSNSRSEMNVSTLELGDSALYLCRSSLGQGAYEQYFGPGTRLTVT.